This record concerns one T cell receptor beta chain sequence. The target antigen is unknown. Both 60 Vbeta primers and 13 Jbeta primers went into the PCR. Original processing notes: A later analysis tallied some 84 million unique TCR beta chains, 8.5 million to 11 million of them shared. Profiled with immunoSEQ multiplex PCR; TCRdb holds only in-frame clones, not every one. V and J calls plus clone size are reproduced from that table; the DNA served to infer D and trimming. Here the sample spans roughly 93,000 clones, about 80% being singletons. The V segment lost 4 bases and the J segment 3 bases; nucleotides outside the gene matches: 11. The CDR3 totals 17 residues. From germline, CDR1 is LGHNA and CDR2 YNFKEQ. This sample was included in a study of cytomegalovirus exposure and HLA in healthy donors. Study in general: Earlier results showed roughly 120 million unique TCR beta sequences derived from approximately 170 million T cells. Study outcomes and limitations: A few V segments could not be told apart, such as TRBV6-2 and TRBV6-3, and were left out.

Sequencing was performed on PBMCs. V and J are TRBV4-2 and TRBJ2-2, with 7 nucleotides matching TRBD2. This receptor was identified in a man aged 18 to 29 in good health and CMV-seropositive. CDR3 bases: TGTGCCAGCAGCCCCCTGGCGGGGGAAAGAGACACCGGGGAGCTGTTTTTT. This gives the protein CASSPLAGERDTGELFF.